These 27 T cell receptor beta chains originate from one sample sequenced in a study of cytomegalovirus exposure and HLA in healthy donors. PCR primers comprised 60 Vbeta and 13 Jbeta primers. Measured with immunoSEQ multiplex PCR; TCRdb has only the in-frame clones, and not every one. The sample records roughly 150,000 clones, 80% being singletons. Material for sequencing was PBMCs. The origin of the receptors is a woman in her 40s in good health and CMV-seronegative.

This chain links TRBV15 with TRBJ2-5; TRBD1 is a possible D gene (8 bases). Germline CDR1 LNHNV, CDR2 YYDKDF (reference sequence). This CDR3 is 17 amino acids long. The germline V and J ends were trimmed by 0 bases and 4 bases, with 18 bases remaining between them. The CDR3 sequence is CATSREPRQGRGETQYF. The CDR3 DNA sequence: TGTGCCACCAGCAGAGAACCTAGACAGGGGAGGGGAGAGACCCAGTACTTC.

V and J are TRBV7-2 and TRBJ1-1, with 7 positions matching TRBD1. CDR1 is SGHTA, CDR2 FQGNSA, per germline. There are 14 residues in the CDR3. V lost 0 bases and J lost 10; bases outside the gene matches: 8. CDR3 amino acids: CASSLARQGGVAFF. In DNA, the CDR3 is TGTGCCAGCAGCTTAGCGCGACAGGGCGGGGTAGCTTTCTTT.

This chain links TRBV28 with TRBJ1-5; no clear D. The length of the CDR3 is 14 residues. Trimming stripped 5 bases from V and 0 bases from J, with 8 bases between. The germline V gene encodes CDR1 MDHEN and CDR2 SYDVKM. The DNA for the CDR3 is TGTGCCAGCAGTGAATCTAATAGCAATCAGCCCCAGCATTTT. Encoded protein: CASSESNSNQPQHF.

The chain combines TRBV9 with TRBJ2-7; D is perhaps TRBD2 (6 bases). CDR3 length: 17 residues. The germline CDR1 and CDR2 sequences are SGDLS and YYNGEE. V lost 0 bases and J lost 2, with 18 bases in between. The CDR3 protein is CASSVGAGTSRAYEQYF. CDR3 sequence (DNA): TGTGCCAGCAGCGTAGGGGCCGGGACTTCGAGGGCCTACGAGCAGTACTTC. Filled out from reference TRBV9 and TRBJ2-7, the complete variable domain reads DSGVTQTPKHLITATGQRVTLRCSPRSGDLSVYWYQQSLDQGLQFLIQYYNGEERAKGNILERFSAQQFPDLHSELNLSSLELGDSALYFCASSVGAGTSRAYEQYFGPGTRLTVT.

The V and J genes are TRBV9 and TRBJ1-2; no clear D gene. The CDR3 sequence is 16 residues long. The germline V gene has CDR1 SGDLS and CDR2 YYNGEE. V was clipped by 4 bases and J by 5 bases, with 21 bases between them. CDR3 bases: TGTGCCAGCAGCAACCCTCTCCGAGGGCGGTCATATGGCTACACCTTC. Encoded protein: CASSNPLRGRSYGYTF.

V is TRBV28 and J is TRBJ1-5, with TRBD1 matching over 9 bases. With 6 bases clipped from V and 3 bases from J, the junction kept 3 bases outside the gene matches. Germline lookup yields CDR1 MDHEN and CDR2 SYDVKM. This CDR3 has 14 residues. CDR3 coding DNA: TGTGCCAGCAGCAGGGACAGGGCCAATCAGCCCCAGCATTTT. It yields the protein CASSRDRANQPQHF. Using reference TRBV28 and TRBJ1-5 for the parts outside the CDR3, the full variable domain is DVKVTQSSRYLVKRTGEKVFLECVQDMDHENMFWYRQDPGLGLRLIYFSYDVKMKEKGDIPEGYSVSREKKERFSLILESASTNQTSMYLCASSRDRANQPQHFGDGTRLSIL.

V usage is TRBV21-1 and J usage is TRBJ1-5; the D call in the table, TRBD1, was not verified against the DNA. TRBV21-1 is deemed a pseudogene. CDR3 size: 13 residues. The CDR3 nucleotides read TGTGCCAGCAAACAGGGTGTCCATCAGCCCCAGCATTTT. Translating it yields CASKQGVHQPQHF.

This clone was observed a single time. V is TRBV6-6 and J is TRBJ2-7, with D perhaps TRBD1 (6 bases). V gave up 5 bases and J gave up 7 bases, with 15 bases separating them. CDR3 length equals 13 residues. Per the germline V gene, CDR1 is MNHNY and CDR2 is SVGAGI (reference sequence). The CDR3 reads CASSQQGGWEQYF. The DNA for the CDR3 is TGTGCCAGCAGTCAACAGGGCGGATGGGAGCAGTACTTC.

DNA for the CDR3: TGTGCCAGCAGTGACGGGCAGGGGGACACTGAAGCTTTCTTT. Protein sequence: CASSDGQGDTEAFF. The rearrangement joins TRBV6-4 to TRBJ1-1; 7 bases map to TRBD1. The CDR3 covers 14 residues. V was pared by 2 bases and J by 3 bases, with 3 bases of the junction left unmatched. Looked up from germline, CDR1 is MRHNA and CDR2 is SNTAGT.

This clone was detected only a few times. The chain couples TRBV9 to TRBJ1-6; D is unclear. Germline loops: CDR1 SGDLS, CDR2 YYNGEE. This CDR3 contains 15 residues. The germline V and J ends were trimmed by 3 bases and 6 bases, with 13 bases remaining between them. Here the CDR3 DNA reads TGTGCCAGCAGCGAATCCCACGGAGCTAATTCACCCCTCCACTTT. As protein: CASSESHGANSPLHF.

The chain links TRBV6-5 to TRBJ2-2; D is ambiguous. This CDR3 comprises 12 residues. Germline CDR1 MNHEY, CDR2 SVGAGI. The V and J ends lost 2 bases and 5 bases respectively, with 3 bases between them. CDR3 sequence (DNA): TGTGCCAGCAGTTACCAGACCGGGGAGCTGTTTTTT. This gives the protein CASSYQTGELFF.

The J gene is TRBJ2-7, the V gene TRBV28; perhaps TRBD2 as D (6 bases). The germline V and J ends were trimmed by 5 bases and 1 base, with 15 bases remaining between them. The CDR3 loop spans 15 amino acids. CDR1 is MDHEN, CDR2 SYDVKM, per germline. CDR3 nucleotide sequence: TGTGCCAGCAGTGACCCCGGGACTGGATCCTACGAGCAGTACTTC. Protein: CASSDPGTGSYEQYF.

V gene TRBV9 combines with J gene TRBJ2-7; possible D gene TRBD2, 5 bases. Trimming stripped 4 bases from V and 5 bases from J, with 16 bases between. The CDR3 covers 14 residues. Germline CDR1 reads SGDLS; CDR2 reads YYNGEE. DNA of the CDR3: TGTGCCAGCAGCCTTGAATCGGGAATGAACGAGCAGTACTTC. Translating gives CASSLESGMNEQYF.

The chain has TRBV28 and TRBJ1-1; TRBD1 is a possible D gene (6 bases). CDR1 is MDHEN and CDR2 is SYDVKM in the germline V gene. Trimming pared 2 bases from V and 3 bases from J, leaving 19 bases between. This CDR3 has 17 amino acids. CDR3: CASSLKKPNRVHTEAFF. In DNA, the CDR3 is TGTGCCAGCAGTTTAAAAAAGCCCAACAGGGTCCACACTGAAGCTTTCTTT.

J is TRBJ2-3 and V is TRBV10-1; 8 bases map to TRBD2. CDR3 length equals 15 residues. The germline V gene has CDR1 WNHNN and CDR2 SYGVQD (reference sequence). V shed 2 bases and J 10 bases; nucleotides not matched to a gene: 11. The CDR3 loop reads CASSEMVAGGGSQYF. The CDR3 nucleotides read TGCGCCAGCAGTGAGATGGTGGCGGGGGGAGGGTCGCAGTATTTT.

The rearrangement links TRBV7-2 to TRBJ2-5, with D perhaps TRBD1 (5 bases). The CDR3 contains 12 residues. The germline V gene encodes CDR1 SGHTA and CDR2 FQGNSA. Trimming cost V 5 bases and J 4 bases, with 8 bases left between them. CDR3 nucleotide sequence: TGTGCCAGCAGCCTGGGGCGAGAGACCCAGTACTTC. Its protein product is CASSLGRETQYF.

The V gene is TRBV5-4, the J gene TRBJ2-7; 9 bases match TRBD2. CDR1 is SGHNT, CDR2 YYREEE, per germline (reference sequence). With 4 bases clipped from V and 7 bases from J, the junction kept 9 bases outside the gene matches. This CDR3 contains 14 residues. The CDR3 spells CASSQVAGDHEQYF. The CDR3 DNA sequence: TGTGCCAGCAGCCAAGTAGCGGGAGATCATGAGCAGTACTTC.

V gene TRBV5-1 combines with J gene TRBJ2-3; 8 nucleotides agree with TRBD1. The germline CDR1 and CDR2 sequences are SGHRS and YFSETQ. The CDR3 runs 17 residues. With V trimmed by 5 bases and J by 4 bases, 15 bases remained unmatched. Written as DNA, the CDR3 is TGCGCCAGCAGAGGGGGACCGGGACAGGTGATAGCAGATACGCAGTATTTT. Its translation: CASRGGPGQVIADTQYF.

The chain is built from TRBV15 and TRBJ2-1; the match to TRBD2 covers 12 bases. J gave up 13 bases and V 0 bases, and 13 bases lay outside the gene matches. The CDR3 has 17 residues. Germline CDR1 and CDR2: LNHNV and YYDKDF (reference sequence). The CDR3 coding sequence is TGTGCCACCAGCAGAGATCCGCCGAGACTAGCGGGGGTTCTCCAGTTCTTC. Its protein product is CATSRDPPRLAGVLQFF.

This sequence joins TRBV2 and TRBJ2-2; D perhaps matches TRBD2 (5 bases). The CDR3 covers 15 residues. Germline V lookup: CDR1 SNHLY, CDR2 FYNNEI. The germline V and J ends were trimmed by 6 bases and 2 bases, with 13 bases remaining between them. The CDR3 reads CASSSDGKNTGELFF. In nucleotides, the CDR3 is TGTGCCAGCAGCTCTGACGGGAAAAACACCGGGGAGCTGTTTTTT.

The genes are TRBV2 and TRBJ2-1; D gene unclear. The CDR3 spans 13 residues. The germline CDR1 and CDR2 sequences are SNHLY and FYNNEI. V was trimmed by 5 bases and J by 7 bases, leaving 12 bases between them. The CDR3 nucleotides read TGTGCCAGCAGTCGCGATCCGAGGAATGAGCAGTTCTTC. Amino acid sequence: CASSRDPRNEQFF.

The CDR3 nucleotides read TGTGCCAGCAGCTTAGACATTCCCGGGAACGGTGAAAAACTGTTTTTT. It codes for CASSLDIPGNGEKLFF. V gene TRBV7-2 combines with J gene TRBJ1-4; no clear D. The CDR3 totals 16 residues. Per germline, CDR1 SGHTA and CDR2 FQGNSA. V lost 1 base to trimming and J lost 7 bases, with 16 bases between them.

The chain has TRBV20-1 and TRBJ2-5, with D possibly TRBD1 on 5 matching bases. CDR1 DFQATT and CDR2 SNEGSKA come from the germline V gene (reference sequence). The V end was cut by 7 bases, the J end by 2 bases, with 8 bases between. The CDR3 runs to 11 residues. The CDR3 DNA is TGCAGTGGTCAGGGACAAGAGACCCAGTACTTC. The encoded protein is CSGQGQETQYF.

The rearrangement uses TRBV28 and TRBJ1-2; D is unclear. Germline V CDR1 and CDR2: MDHEN, SYDVKM. The V end was cut by 7 bases, the J end by 8 bases, with 23 bases between. This CDR3 is 15 amino acids long. DNA for the CDR3: TGTGCCAGCATTTCCCAAAACGAGGGATTAGGAGGCTACACCTTC. Translating gives CASISQNEGLGGYTF.

The rearrangement joins TRBV6-1 to TRBJ1-6; 10 nucleotides line up with TRBD1. Germline V gene data show CDR1 as MNHNS and CDR2 as SASEGT. The V segment lost 4 bases and the J segment 11 bases; nucleotides outside the gene matches: 11. The CDR3 length is 16 residues. The CDR3 nucleotides read TGTGCCAGCAGTGCCCCTTCGACAGGGGGCTGGACACCCCTCCACTTT. Translating it yields CASSAPSTGGWTPLHF.

The chain is built from TRBV19 and TRBJ2-5; D uncertain. There are 10 residues in the CDR3. Germline V lookup: CDR1 LNHDA, CDR2 SQIVND (reference sequence). V lost 8 bases and J 3 bases, leaving 4 bases between the germline ends. The CDR3 nucleotides read TGTGCCAGTGGCAAAGAGACCCAGTACTTC. It specifies CASGKETQYF. Together with reference TRBV19 and TRBJ2-5, the CDR3 gives the full variable domain: DGGITQSPKYLFRKEGQNVTLSCEQNLNHDAMYWYRQDPGQGLRLIYYSQIVNDFQKGDIAEGYSVSREKKESFPLTVTSAQKNPTAFYLCASGKETQYFGPGTRLLVL.

This chain connects TRBV11-2 to TRBJ1-3; D is unclear. V lost 1 base and J 0 bases, leaving 7 bases between the germline ends. Germline CDR1 and CDR2: SGHAT and FQNNGV. The CDR3 runs to 15 residues. The CDR3 coding sequence is TGTGCCAGCAGCTTAGGAGGGAGCTCTGGAAACACCATATATTTT. Its translation is CASSLGGSSGNTIYF.